A selection of T cell receptor beta chains follows, all from one sample in a study of tumor-infiltrating lymphocytes in localized non-small cell lung cancer. This table comes from immunoSEQ multiplex PCR, and its TCRdb copy is limited to in-frame clones, with some not included. The top ten clones hold approximately 12% of a sample with thousands of clones, approximately 69% of them seen once. The sequenced sample consisted of lung tumor tissue. The receptors originated from a human donor with non-small cell lung cancer. CDR3s include the opening cysteine and the closing phenylalanine or tryptophan. D genes are given only for firm matches. Not all rows give a size; the values are once, few, many and, for expanded clones, a class.

>TRBJ2-7|TRBD1|NA|TRBV5-4
TGTGCCAGCAGTACGGTCCGGGACAGGGGTAACGAGCAGTACTTC
CASSTVRDRGNEQYF
>TRBJ1-1|TRBD1|NA|TRBV5-1
TGCGCCAGCAGCCTTAGACAGGGATTGAACACTGAAGCTTTCTTT
CASSLRQGLNTEAFF
>TRBJ2-1|NA|few|TRBV4-3
TGCGCCAGCAGCCGCATAAAGATCGGCAATGAGCAGTTCTTC
CASSRIKIGNEQFF
>TRBJ2-7|NA|NA|TRBV6-1
TGTGCCAGCAGTGAAAGTGGAAGGGGTTCCTACGAGCAGTACTTC
CASSESGRGSYEQYF
>TRBJ2-2|TRBD1|NA|TRBV4-1
TGCGCCAGCAGCCAAGACCGGTGGGGTTTACAGGGGGCGCCCGGGGAGCTGTTTTTT
CASSQDRWGLQGAPGELFF
>TRBJ1-5|NA|few|TRBV6-1
TGTGCCAGCAGTGAAGCGGAGGGATCCGGGGGTCAGCCCCAGCATTTT
CASSEAEGSGGQPQHF
>TRBJ1-2|NA|NA|TRBV27
TGTGCCACCCTCGAGAGGTCGGGCTCCTATGGCTACACCTTC
CATLERSGSYGYTF
>TRBJ2-7|NA|NA|TRBV11-2
TGTGCCAGCAGCTTAGATCCTGGACAAAGGTTTGCCGAGCAGTACTTC
CASSLDPGQRFAEQYF
>TRBJ2-2|NA|NA|TRBV7-6
TGTGCCAGCAGCTTAATCAGCAACACCGGGGAGCTGTTTTTT
CASSLISNTGELFF
>TRBJ2-7|TRBD2|NA|TRBV11-2
TGTGCCAGCAGCCATAGCGGGACTAGCTTCGGCGAGCAGTACTTC
CASSHSGTSFGEQYF
>TRBJ1-2|TRBD1|NA|TRBV7-6
TGTGCCAGCAGCCCGGGGTTAGGGACAGGTTTCCTCTATGGCTACACCTTC
CASSPGLGTGFLYGYTF
>TRBJ1-4|TRBD1|NA|TRBV4-1
TGCGCCAGCAGCCGCCTCTTGGGGACAGCTTCATATAATGAAAAACTGTTTTTT
CASSRLLGTASYNEKLFF
>TRBJ2-6|NA|NA|TRBV6-4
TGTGCCAGCAGTGTAAATTTCGTGGCGGGGGCCAACGTCCTGACTTTC
CASSVNFVAGANVLTF
>TRBJ2-3|NA|once|TRBV9
TGTGCCAGCAGCGTAGCTGGGGGGTCTAGCACAGATACGCAGTATTTT
CASSVAGGSSTDTQYF
>TRBJ1-2|NA|NA|TRBV19
TGTGCCAGTAGTATAGGGGGGGATGGCTACACCTTC
CASSIGGDGYTF
>TRBJ1-1|NA|NA|TRBV15
TGTGCCACCAGCAGAGGGCTACAGGGAGGGGGGCCCACTGAAGCTTTCTTT
CATSRGLQGGGPTEAFF
>TRBJ2-7|NA|NA|TRBV21-1
TGTGCCAGCAGCAACCCCAGGGGGGAAGCAAGAACCTACGAGCAGTACTTC
CASSNPRGEARTYEQYF
>TRBJ1-2|TRBD1|once|TRBV5-1
TGCGCCAGTACAACCGGGACAGGGGGCCCCAATGCTAACTATGGCTACACCTTC
CASTTGTGGPNANYGYTF
>TRBJ2-3|NA|NA|TRBV7-3
TGTGCCAGCAGCTTACTCGGGTCTAGCACAGATACGCAGTATTTT
CASSLLGSSTDTQYF
>TRBJ1-1|NA|few|TRBV20-1
TGCAGTGCTAGTGGGAATGAAGCTTTCTTT
CSASGNEAFF
>TRBJ1-5|NA|few|TRBV23-1
TGCGCCAGCAGTCAATCGCCCCTTACAGGGCGCGGGCAGCCCCAGCATTTT
CASSQSPLTGRGQPQHF
>TRBJ1-2|TRBD1|NA|TRBV27
TGTGCCAGCAGCCCGGGACAGTTCTATGGCTACACCTTC
CASSPGQFYGYTF
>TRBJ2-1|TRBD1|few|TRBV29-1
TGCAGCGTTCCTGGACAGGGTTCTCTCTACTACAATGAGCAGTTCTTC
CSVPGQGSLYYNEQFF
>TRBJ2-1|TRBD2|NA|TRBV7-3
TGTGCCAGCAGGCGCGAAGGGACTAGCGGGAGAAACTACAATGAGCAGTTCTTC
CASRREGTSGRNYNEQFF
>TRBJ1-6|NA|NA|TRBV18
TGTGCCAGCTCACCAGACGGGCTTAATTCACCCCTCCACTTT
CASSPDGLNSPLHF
>TRBJ1-1|NA|NA|TRBV7-9
TGTGCCAGCAGCTTAGGGTGGGATGGCACTGAAGCTTTCTTT
CASSLGWDGTEAFF
>TRBJ1-6|TRBD1|few|TRBV19
TGTGCCAGTAGTATCTCTGGACAGGGTAATTCACCCCTCCACTTT
CASSISGQGNSPLHF
>TRBJ1-3|NA|NA|TRBV6-1
TGTGCCAGCAGTGAAGCCCCCACCACACGGGACACCATATATTTT
CASSEAPTTRDTIYF
>TRBJ2-7|TRBD2|NA|TRBV5-5
TGTGCCAGCAGCACCAGCGGGGGACGTGAGCAGTACTTC
CASSTSGGREQYF
>TRBJ2-5|NA|NA|TRBV11-2
TGTGCCAGCAGCTTAGGGAGGTCGGGGCAAGAGACCCAGTACTTC
CASSLGRSGQETQYF
>TRBJ1-4|NA|NA|TRBV7-9
TGTGCCAGCAGCTCCTCCTCCGGACGGTATAGTGAAAAACTGTTTTTT
CASSSSSGRYSEKLFF
>TRBJ2-2|NA|NA|TRBV18
TGTGCCAGCTCACCGTTCGGGGAAACGGCCGGGGAGCTGTTTTTT
CASSPFGETAGELFF